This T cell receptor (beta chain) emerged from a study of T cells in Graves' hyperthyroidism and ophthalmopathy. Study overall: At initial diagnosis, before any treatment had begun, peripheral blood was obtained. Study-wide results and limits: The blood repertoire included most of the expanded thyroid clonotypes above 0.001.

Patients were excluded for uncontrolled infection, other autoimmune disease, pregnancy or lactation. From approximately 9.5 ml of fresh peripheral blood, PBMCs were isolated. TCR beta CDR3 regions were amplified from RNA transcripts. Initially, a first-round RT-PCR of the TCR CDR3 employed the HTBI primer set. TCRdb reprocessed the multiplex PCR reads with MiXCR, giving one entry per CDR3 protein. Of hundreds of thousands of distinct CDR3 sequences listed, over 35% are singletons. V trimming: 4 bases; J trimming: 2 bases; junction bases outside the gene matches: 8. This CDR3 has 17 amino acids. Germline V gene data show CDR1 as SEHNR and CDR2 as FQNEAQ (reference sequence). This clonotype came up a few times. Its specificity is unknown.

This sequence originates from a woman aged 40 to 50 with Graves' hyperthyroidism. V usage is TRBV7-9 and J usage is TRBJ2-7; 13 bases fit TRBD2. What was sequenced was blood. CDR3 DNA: TGTGCCAGCAGCTGGACTAGCGGGAGAGTGATGGCCTACGAGCAGTACTTC. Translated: CASSWTSGRVMAYEQYF.